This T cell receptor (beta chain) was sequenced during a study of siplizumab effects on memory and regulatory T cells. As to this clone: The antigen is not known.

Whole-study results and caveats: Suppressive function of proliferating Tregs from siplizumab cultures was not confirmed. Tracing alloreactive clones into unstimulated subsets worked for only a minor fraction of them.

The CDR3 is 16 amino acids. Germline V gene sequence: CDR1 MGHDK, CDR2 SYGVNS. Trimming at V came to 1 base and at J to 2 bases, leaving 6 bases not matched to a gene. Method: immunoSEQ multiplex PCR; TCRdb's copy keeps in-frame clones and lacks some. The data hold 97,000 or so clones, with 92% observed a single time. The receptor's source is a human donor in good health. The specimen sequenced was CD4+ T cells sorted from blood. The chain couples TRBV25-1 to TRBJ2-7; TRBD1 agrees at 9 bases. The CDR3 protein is CASSESGTGKPYEQYF. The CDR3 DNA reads TGTGCCAGCAGTGAATCTGGGACAGGGAAACCCTACGAGCAGTACTTC.